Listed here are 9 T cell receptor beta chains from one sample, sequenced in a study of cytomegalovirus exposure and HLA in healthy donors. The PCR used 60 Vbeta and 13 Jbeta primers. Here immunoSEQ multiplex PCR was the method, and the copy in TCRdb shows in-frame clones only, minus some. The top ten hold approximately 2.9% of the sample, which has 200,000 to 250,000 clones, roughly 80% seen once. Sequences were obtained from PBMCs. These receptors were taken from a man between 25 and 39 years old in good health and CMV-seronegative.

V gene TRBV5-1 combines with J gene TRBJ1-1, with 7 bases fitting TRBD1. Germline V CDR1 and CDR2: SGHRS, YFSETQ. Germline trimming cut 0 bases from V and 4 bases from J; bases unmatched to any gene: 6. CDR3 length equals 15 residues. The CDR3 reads CASSLDLGGGTEAFF. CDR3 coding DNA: TGCGCCAGCAGCTTGGACCTAGGGGGCGGCACTGAAGCTTTCTTT.

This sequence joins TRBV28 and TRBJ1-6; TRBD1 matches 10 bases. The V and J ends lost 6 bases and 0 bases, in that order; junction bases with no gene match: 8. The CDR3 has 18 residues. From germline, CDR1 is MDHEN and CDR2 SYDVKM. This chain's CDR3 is CASRAGTGVSSYNSPLHF. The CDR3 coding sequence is TGTGCCAGCAGAGCCGGGACAGGGGTTAGCTCCTATAATTCACCCCTCCACTTT.

The DNA of the CDR3 is TGTGCCATCAGTGGGGACAGTTATGGCTACACCTTC. Amino acids: CAISGDSYGYTF. The chain carries TRBV10-3 and TRBJ1-2, with 7 positions matching TRBD1. CDR3 size: 12 residues. The V and J ends lost 4 bases and 5 bases, in that order; junction bases with no gene match: 1. The germline V gene encodes CDR1 ENHRY and CDR2 SYGVKD.

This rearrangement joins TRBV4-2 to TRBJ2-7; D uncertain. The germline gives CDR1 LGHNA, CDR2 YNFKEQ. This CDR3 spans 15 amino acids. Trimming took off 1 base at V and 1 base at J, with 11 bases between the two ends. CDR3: CASSQGAAGSYEQYF. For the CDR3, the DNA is TGTGCCAGCAGCCAAGGGGCAGCAGGTTCCTACGAGCAGTACTTC.

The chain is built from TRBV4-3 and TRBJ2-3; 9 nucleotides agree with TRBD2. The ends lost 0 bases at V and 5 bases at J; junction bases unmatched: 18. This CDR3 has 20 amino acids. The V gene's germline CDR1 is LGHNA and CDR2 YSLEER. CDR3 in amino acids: CASSQEEAVMASGVRDTQYF. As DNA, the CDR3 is TGCGCCAGCAGCCAAGAGGAGGCGGTAATGGCTAGCGGGGTACGAGATACGCAGTATTTT.

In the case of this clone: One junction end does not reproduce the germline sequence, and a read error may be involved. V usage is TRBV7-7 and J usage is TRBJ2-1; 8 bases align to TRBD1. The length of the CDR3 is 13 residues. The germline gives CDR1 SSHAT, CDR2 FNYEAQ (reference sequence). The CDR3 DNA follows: TGTGCTAGCAGCTTGCAGGGGGCGCGTGAGCAGTTCTTC. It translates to CASSLQGAREQFF.

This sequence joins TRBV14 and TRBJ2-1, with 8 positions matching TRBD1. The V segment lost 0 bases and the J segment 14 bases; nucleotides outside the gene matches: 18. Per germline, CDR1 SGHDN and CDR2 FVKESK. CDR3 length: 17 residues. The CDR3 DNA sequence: TGTGCCAGCAGCCAAGATCTGGGTGACAGGGGCCCCCCCAGTGAGTTCTTC. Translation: CASSQDLGDRGPPSEFF.

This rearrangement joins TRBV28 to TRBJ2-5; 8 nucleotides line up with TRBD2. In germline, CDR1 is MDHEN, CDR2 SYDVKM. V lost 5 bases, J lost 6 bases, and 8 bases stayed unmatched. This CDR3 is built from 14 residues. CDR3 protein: CASSPPGGGKTQYF. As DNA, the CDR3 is TGTGCCAGCAGTCCACCCGGGGGGGGGAAGACCCAGTACTTC. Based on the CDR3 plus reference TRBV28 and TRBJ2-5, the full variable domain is DVKVTQSSRYLVKRTGEKVFLECVQDMDHENMFWYRQDPGLGLRLIYFSYDVKMKEKGDIPEGYSVSREKKERFSLILESASTNQTSMYLCASSPPGGGKTQYFGPGTRLLVL.

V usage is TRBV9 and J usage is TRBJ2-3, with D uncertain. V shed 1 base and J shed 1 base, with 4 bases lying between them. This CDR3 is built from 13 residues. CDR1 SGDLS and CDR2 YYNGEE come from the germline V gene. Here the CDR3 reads CASSVLRTDTQYF. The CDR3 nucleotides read TGTGCCAGCAGCGTACTCCGCACAGATACGCAGTATTTT.